The rows below give T cell receptor beta chains drawn from one sample of a study of low-dose radiotherapy and immunotherapy resistance in tumors. TCRdb re-derived calls from the reads in MiXCR, one entry per CDR3 protein. Seen here are about 91,000 distinct CDR3 sequences, approximately 22% observed once, and the top ten hold 9.5% to 15%. Sequenced material: PBMCs, taken after low-dose radiotherapy plus immunotherapy. Source of these receptors: a female donor with ovarian cancer. CDR3s include the opening cysteine and the closing phenylalanine or tryptophan. The D gene is left open where the match is weak. Clone size is given for some rows only: seen once, a few or many times, or a class if the clone is expanded.

TRBD2	TRBV5-5	TRBJ2-5	few	CASSLVASGMGETQYF	TGTGCCAGCAGCTTGGTGGCTAGCGGGATGGGGGAGACCCAGTACTTC
TRBD2	TRBV5-6	TRBJ2-5	many	CASSLGGGGETQYF	TGTGCCAGCAGCTTAGGCGGCGGGGGGGAGACCCAGTACTTC
.	TRBV27	TRBJ2-7	many	CASSQLTGPRHTYEQYF	TGTGCCAGCAGTCAATTAACCGGGCCTAGGCACACCTACGAGCAGTACTTC
.	TRBV20-1	TRBJ2-2	many	CSARAARSYGGLFF	TGCAGTGCTAGAGCAGCCAGAAGCTACGGTGGGCTGTTTTTT
.	TRBV20-1	TRBJ1-1	.	CSASMNTEAFF	TGCAGTGCGAGCATGAACACTGAAGCTTTCTTT
.	TRBV10-2	TRBJ1-2	.	CASSERRGRNYGYTF	TGCGCCAGCAGTGAGCGGCGTGGTCGAAACTATGGCTACACCTTC
TRBD1	TRBV19	TRBJ2-2	many	CASSIDLGTGGITGELFF	TGTGCCAGTAGTATAGATCTAGGGACAGGGGGGATCACCGGGGAGCTGTTTTTT
TRBD1	TRBV28	TRBJ2-7	many	CASSRQGAGEQYF	TGTGCCAGCAGTCGACAGGGGGCAGGGGAGCAGTACTTC
.	TRBV4-1	TRBJ1-5	many	CASSQDGHGSNQPQHF	TGCGCCAGCAGCCAAGATGGGCACGGTAGCAATCAGCCCCAGCATTTT
.	TRBV5-1	TRBJ2-1	many	CASSSPRLVLVDEQFF	TGCGCCAGCAGTTCACCGCGGCTAGTTTTGGTCGATGAGCAGTTCTTC
.	TRBV20-1	TRBJ2-7	many	CSATSKGPSYEQYF	TGCAGTGCCACTTCGAAGGGCCCCTCTTACGAGCAGTACTTC
.	TRBV5-1	TRBJ1-5	.	CASSLGQANQPQHF	TGCGCCAGCAGCTTGGGACAGGCGAATCAGCCCCAGCATTTT
.	TRBV14	TRBJ2-1	many	CASSLGWGNEQFF	TGTGCCAGCAGCTTAGGTTGGGGCAATGAGCAGTTCTTC
TRBD1	TRBV5-1	TRBJ1-4	many	CASSSDRRVGTGGEKLFF	TGCGCCAGCAGCAGCGATCGTCGTGTGGGGACAGGGGGTGAAAAACTGTTTTTT
TRBD2	TRBV7-6	TRBJ2-5	many	CASSPTSGRGWETQYF	TGTGCCAGCAGCCCAACTAGCGGGAGAGGCTGGGAGACCCAGTACTTC
.	TRBV29-1	TRBJ1-1	many	CSVEVTWGTEAFF	TGCAGCGTTGAGGTTACCTGGGGCACTGAAGCTTTCTTT